Following are 14 T cell receptor beta chains from one sample sequenced in a study of response to subunit inactivated influenza vaccine. TCRdb passed the RT-PCR reads through MiXCR, listing each CDR3 protein once. Of approximately 480,000 distinct CDR3 sequences listed, approximately 10% are singletons. The sequenced sample was PBMCs from blood, obtained roughly 46 days after vaccination. Receptors originate from a man aged 50 or older who received an inactivated influenza vaccine.

The rearrangement joins TRBV29-1 to TRBJ2-3, with 13 bases matching TRBD2. The CDR3 length is 15 residues. V lost 6 bases and J lost 0; bases outside the gene matches: 3. Germline CDR1 is SQVTM and CDR2 is ANQGSEA. CDR3 DNA: TGCAGCGTGGGGACTAGCGGGACGAGCACAGATACGCAGTATTTT. Its translation is CSVGTSGTSTDTQYF.

This clonotype was found a few times. The rearrangement uses TRBV6-1 and TRBJ1-5, with D uncertain. Trimming removed 7 bases at V and 1 base at J, with 23 bases between. The germline V gene has CDR1 MNHNS and CDR2 SASEGT. The CDR3 length is 18 residues. CDR3 in DNA: TGTGCCAGCATCGCAGGCCGGACGTTTGCCCTGAGCAATCAGCCCCAGCATTTT. It codes for CASIAGRTFALSNQPQHF.

This clonotype was recorded at least ten times. CDR3 amino acids: CSAKLAGGNSPLHF. The CDR3 nucleotides are TGCAGTGCTAAGTTGGCAGGGGGGAATTCACCCCTCCACTTT. The chain uses TRBV20-1 and TRBJ1-6; 7 nucleotides match TRBD1. CDR1 DFQATT and CDR2 SNEGSKA come from the germline V gene (reference sequence). V lost 4 bases and J lost 7; bases outside the gene matches: 7. The CDR3 is 14 amino acids.

The chain links TRBV15 to TRBJ1-1; D unclear. Germline CDR1 and CDR2: LNHNV and YYDKDF (reference sequence). Trimming took 0 bases from V and 4 from J, leaving 12 bases between them. This CDR3 region has 15 residues. CDR3 sequence: CATSRDWGERTEAFF. Written as DNA, the CDR3 is TGTGCCACCAGCAGAGATTGGGGTGAGCGCACTGAAGCTTTCTTT.

V is TRBV29-1 and J is TRBJ2-1; 12 bases agree with TRBD2. The CDR3 runs 13 residues. Germline loops: CDR1 SQVTM, CDR2 ANQGSEA. Losses at the gene ends were 7 bases for V and 8 bases for J; bases not matched to a gene: 6. The CDR3 loop is CSAKTSGSYEQFF. In DNA form, the CDR3 reads TGCAGCGCTAAGACTAGCGGGAGTTATGAGCAGTTCTTC.

This clonotype was counted only a few times. The chain has TRBV3-1 and TRBJ2-7; the match to TRBD1 covers 8 bases. Germline values: CDR1 LGHDT, CDR2 YNNKEL (reference sequence). V lost 0 bases to trimming and J lost 11 bases; unmatched junction nucleotides: 6. The CDR3 extends over 13 amino acids. The CDR3 DNA follows: TGTGCCAGCAGCCAAGATTGGCAGGGGGCGAAGTACTTC. This encodes CASSQDWQGAKYF.

The chain combines TRBV3-1 with TRBJ2-3; D not resolved. V gave up 4 bases and J gave up 2 bases, with 10 bases separating them. Germline CDR1 is LGHDT and CDR2 is YNNKEL (reference sequence). The CDR3 runs to 14 residues. The CDR3 protein is CASSPFGYTDTQYF. The CDR3 DNA reads as TGTGCCAGCAGCCCCTTCGGTTACACAGATACGCAGTATTTT.

This clonotype was observed a handful of times. The J gene is TRBJ2-5, the V gene TRBV4-1; possible D gene TRBD2, 6 bases. The germline V gene encodes CDR1 MGHRA and CDR2 YSYEKL. Trimming cost V 1 base and J 5 bases, with 11 bases left between them. CDR3 length: 14 residues. CDR3 DNA sequence: TGCGCCAGCAGCCAAGGGAGCGGGTTGGAGACCCAGTACTTC. Translation gives CASSQGSGLETQYF.

In this sample, this clonotype turned up a few times. The chain carries TRBV5-6 and TRBJ2-5, with D tentatively TRBD1 (6 bases). V was clipped by 5 bases and J by 4 bases, with 21 bases between them. Germline CDR1 reads SGHDT; CDR2 reads YYEEEE. This CDR3 has 16 amino acids. The CDR3 sequence is CASRPPGVLRGETQYF. CDR3 DNA sequence: TGTGCCAGCAGGCCCCCAGGGGTTTTGCGAGGAGAGACCCAGTACTTC.

The genes are TRBV12-3 or TRBV12-4 and TRBJ1-5; 7 bases agree with TRBD1. This CDR3 region has 14 residues. V lost 1 base to trimming and J lost 5 bases; unmatched junction nucleotides: 2. The DNA of the CDR3 is TGTGCCAGCAGTTTAGAGACAGGGTATCAGCCCCAGCATTTT. As protein: CASSLETGYQPQHF.

Only a few counts were recorded for this clonotype. The chain has TRBV12-3 or TRBV12-4 and TRBJ1-3; D is undetermined. The CDR3 spans 15 residues. V shed 6 bases and J shed 4 bases, with 16 bases lying between them. DNA for the CDR3: TGTGCCAGCAGCCAGAGGGCCCTCAGCGGAAACACCATATATTTT. It yields the protein CASSQRALSGNTIYF.

This clonotype has at least ten counts. This chain connects TRBV20-1 to TRBJ2-3; TRBD2 agrees at 11 bases. CDR1 is DFQATT, CDR2 SNEGSKA, per germline (reference sequence). V dropped 1 base and J dropped 1; count of bases not matched to a gene: 7. This CDR3 is built from 17 residues. The chain's CDR3 is CSARVASGGPGTDTQYF. CDR3 nucleotide sequence: TGCAGTGCTAGAGTAGCTAGCGGGGGGCCAGGCACAGATACGCAGTATTTT.

This sequence joins TRBV24-1 and TRBJ2-1; a possible D gene is TRBD2 (6 bases). Deletions cut 3 bases from V and 4 bases from J, with 12 bases between. In germline, CDR1 is KGHDR, CDR2 SFDVKD. CDR3 length equals 15 residues. For the CDR3, the DNA is TGTGCCACCAGTGATCCCGGGACTGGTTACAATGAGCAGTTCTTC. Translated, it gives CATSDPGTGYNEQFF.

This clonotype appeared a few times. V usage is TRBV4-1 and J usage is TRBJ2-5; D is unclear. The CDR3 runs to 14 residues. Germline V CDR1 and CDR2: MGHRA, YSYEKL. V was trimmed by 3 bases and J by 5 bases, leaving 13 bases between them. The CDR3 loop is CASSQGEWGETQYF. CDR3 DNA: TGCGCCAGCAGCCAGGGTGAATGGGGTGAGACCCAGTACTTC.